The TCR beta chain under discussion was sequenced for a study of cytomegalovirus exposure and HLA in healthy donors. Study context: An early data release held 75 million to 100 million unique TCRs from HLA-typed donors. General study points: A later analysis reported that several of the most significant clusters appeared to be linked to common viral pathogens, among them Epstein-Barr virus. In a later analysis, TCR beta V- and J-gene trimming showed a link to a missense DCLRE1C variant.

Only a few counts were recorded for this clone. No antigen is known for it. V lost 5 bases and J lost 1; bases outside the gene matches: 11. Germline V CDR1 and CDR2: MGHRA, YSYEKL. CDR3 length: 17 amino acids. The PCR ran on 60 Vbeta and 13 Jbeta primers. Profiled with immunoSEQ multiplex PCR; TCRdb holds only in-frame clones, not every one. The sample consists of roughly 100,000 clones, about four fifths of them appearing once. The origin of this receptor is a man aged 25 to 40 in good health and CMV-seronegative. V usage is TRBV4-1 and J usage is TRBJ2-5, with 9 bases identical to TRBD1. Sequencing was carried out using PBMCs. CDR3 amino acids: CASSAGQGHPTQETQYF. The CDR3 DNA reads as TGCGCCAGCAGCGCGGGACAGGGACATCCTACCCAAGAGACCCAGTACTTC.